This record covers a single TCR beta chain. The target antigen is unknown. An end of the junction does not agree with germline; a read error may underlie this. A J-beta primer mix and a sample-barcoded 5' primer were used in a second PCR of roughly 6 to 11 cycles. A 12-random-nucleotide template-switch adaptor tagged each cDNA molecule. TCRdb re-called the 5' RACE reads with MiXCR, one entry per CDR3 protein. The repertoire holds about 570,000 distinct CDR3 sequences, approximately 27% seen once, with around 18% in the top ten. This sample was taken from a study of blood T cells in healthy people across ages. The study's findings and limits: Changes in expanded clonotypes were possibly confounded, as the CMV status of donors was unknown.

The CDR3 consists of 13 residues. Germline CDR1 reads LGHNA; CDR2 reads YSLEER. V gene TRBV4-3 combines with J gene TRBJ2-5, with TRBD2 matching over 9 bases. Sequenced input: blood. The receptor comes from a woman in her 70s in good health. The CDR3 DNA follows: TGCGCCGGCAGTCCTGGACTAGCGGAGACCCAGTACTTC. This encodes CAGSPGLAETQYF.